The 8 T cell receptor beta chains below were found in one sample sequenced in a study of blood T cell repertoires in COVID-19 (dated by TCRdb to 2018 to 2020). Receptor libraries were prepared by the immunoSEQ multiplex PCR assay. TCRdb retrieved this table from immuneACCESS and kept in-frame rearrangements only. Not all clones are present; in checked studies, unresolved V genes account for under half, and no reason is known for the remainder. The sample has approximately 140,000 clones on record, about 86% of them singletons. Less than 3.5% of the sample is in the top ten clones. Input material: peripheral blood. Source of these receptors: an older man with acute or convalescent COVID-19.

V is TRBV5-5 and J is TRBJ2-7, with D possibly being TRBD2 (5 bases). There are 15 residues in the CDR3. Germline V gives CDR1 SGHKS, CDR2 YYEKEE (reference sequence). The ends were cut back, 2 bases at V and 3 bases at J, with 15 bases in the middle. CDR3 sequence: CASSFGGRSVYEQYF. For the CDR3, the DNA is TGTGCCAGCAGCTTTGGTGGGAGAAGCGTCTACGAGCAGTACTTC.

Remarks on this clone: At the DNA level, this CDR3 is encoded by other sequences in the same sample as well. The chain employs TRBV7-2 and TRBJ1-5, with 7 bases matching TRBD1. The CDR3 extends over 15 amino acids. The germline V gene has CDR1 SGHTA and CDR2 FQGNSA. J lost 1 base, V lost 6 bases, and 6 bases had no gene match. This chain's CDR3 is CASSLTGLSNQPQHF. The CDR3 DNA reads TGTGCCAGCAGTTTGACAGGGCTAAGCAATCAGCCCCAGCATTTT.

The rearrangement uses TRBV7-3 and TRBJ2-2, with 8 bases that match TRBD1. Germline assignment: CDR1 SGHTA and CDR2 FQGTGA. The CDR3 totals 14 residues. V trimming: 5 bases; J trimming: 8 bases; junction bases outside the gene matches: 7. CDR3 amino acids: CASSPMTGVGELFF. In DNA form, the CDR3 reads TGTGCCAGCAGCCCGATGACAGGGGTGGGGGAGCTGTTTTTT.

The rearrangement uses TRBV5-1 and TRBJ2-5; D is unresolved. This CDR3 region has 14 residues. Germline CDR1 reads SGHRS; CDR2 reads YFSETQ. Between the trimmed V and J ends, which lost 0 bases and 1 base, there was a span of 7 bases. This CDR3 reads CASSLGHPQETQYF. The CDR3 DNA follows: TGCGCCAGCAGCTTGGGGCACCCCCAAGAGACCCAGTACTTC. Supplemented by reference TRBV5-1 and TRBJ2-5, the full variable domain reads KAGVTQTPRYLIKTRGQQVTLSCSPISGHRSVSWYQQTPGQGLQFLFEYFSETQRNKGNFPGRFSGRQFSNSRSEMNVSTLELGDSALYLCASSLGHPQETQYFGPGTRLLVL.

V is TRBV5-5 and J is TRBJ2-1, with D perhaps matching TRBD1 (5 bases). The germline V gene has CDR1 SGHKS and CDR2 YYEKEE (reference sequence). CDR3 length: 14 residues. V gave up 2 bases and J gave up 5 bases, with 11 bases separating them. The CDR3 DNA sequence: TGTGCCAGCAGCTTCGCAGGGAAGAACAATGAGCAGTTCTTC. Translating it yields CASSFAGKNNEQFF.

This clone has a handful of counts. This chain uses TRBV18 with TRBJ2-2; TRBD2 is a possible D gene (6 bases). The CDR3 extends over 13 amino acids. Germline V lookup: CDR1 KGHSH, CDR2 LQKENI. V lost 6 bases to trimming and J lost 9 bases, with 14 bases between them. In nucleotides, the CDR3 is TGTGCCAGCTCTCTAGCGCAGGACCGGGAGCTGTTTTTT. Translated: CASSLAQDRELFF. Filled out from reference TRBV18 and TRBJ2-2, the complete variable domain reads NAGVMQNPRHLVRRRGQEARLRCSPMKGHSHVYWYRQLPEEGLKFMVYLQKENIIDESGMPKERFSAEFPKEGPSILRIQQVVRGDSAAYFCASSLAQDRELFFGEGSRLTVL.

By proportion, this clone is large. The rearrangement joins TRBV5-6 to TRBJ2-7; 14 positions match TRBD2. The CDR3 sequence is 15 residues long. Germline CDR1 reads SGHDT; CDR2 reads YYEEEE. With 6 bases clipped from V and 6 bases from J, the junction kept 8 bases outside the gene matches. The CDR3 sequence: CASTRLAGGPFEQYF. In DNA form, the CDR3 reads TGTGCCAGCACGCGACTAGCGGGAGGGCCCTTCGAGCAGTACTTC.

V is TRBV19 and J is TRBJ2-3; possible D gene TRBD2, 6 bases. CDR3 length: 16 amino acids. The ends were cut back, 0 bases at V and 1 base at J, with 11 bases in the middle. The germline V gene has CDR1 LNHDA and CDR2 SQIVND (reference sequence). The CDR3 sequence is CASSIDKAGGTDTQYF. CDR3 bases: TGTGCCAGTAGTATAGACAAAGCGGGCGGCACAGATACGCAGTATTTT.